Each of the 10 T cell receptor beta chains below was sequenced from the same sample in a study of beta chain features in type 1 diabetes. Expressed TCRB transcripts got sequenced, as all isolated RNA was reverse transcribed. The protocol was immunoSEQ multiplex PCR, while the TCRdb copy is restricted to in-frame clones and leaves out a portion. The table has roughly 450,000 clones, approximately 10% seen once. Sequences were obtained from naive CD4+ T cells from blood. All receptors derive from a woman aged 18-30 years in good health.

This clone was seen a few times. The chain couples TRBV19 to TRBJ2-3; D call uncertain. From germline, CDR1 is LNHDA and CDR2 SQIVND (reference sequence). The CDR3 is 13 amino acids. V dropped 7 bases and J dropped 2 bases, with 10 bases sitting between them. CDR3 sequence (DNA): TGTGCCAGTACAAAGGTCGACACAGATACGCAGTATTTT. Its translation is CASTKVDTDTQYF.

Concerning this clone itself: Other DNA sequences in the sample encode the same CDR3. This chain connects TRBV28 to TRBJ2-3; D is unclear. Between the trimmed V and J ends, which lost 4 bases and 1 base, there was a span of 3 bases. The CDR3 loop spans 12 amino acids. Germline assignment: CDR1 MDHEN and CDR2 SYDVKM. The DNA of the CDR3 is TGTGCCAGCAGTTCCGGCACAGATACGCAGTATTTT. Its protein is CASSSGTDTQYF.

This clone was counted only a few times. The V call is TRBV4-1, the J call TRBJ2-4; no firm D call. The CDR3 loop spans 15 amino acids. Trimming shortened V by 3 bases and J by 0 bases, and 9 bases separated the two germline ends. Germline CDR1 is MGHRA and CDR2 is YSYEKL. The CDR3 DNA follows: TGCGCCAGCAGCCACGAACTCAAAGCCAAAAACATTCAGTACTTC. Encoded protein: CASSHELKAKNIQYF.

The J gene is TRBJ1-2, the V gene TRBV9; D gene uncertain. Germline V gene sequence: CDR1 SGDLS, CDR2 YYNGEE. Trimming removed 0 bases at V and 6 bases at J, with 12 bases between. This CDR3 spans 14 amino acids. CDR3 in DNA: TGTGCCAGCAGCGTAGAGTGGTCGAACGATGGCTACACCTTC. This encodes CASSVEWSNDGYTF.

This clone was counted a few times. The chain carries TRBV18 and TRBJ2-1, with D hard to call. The CDR3 runs 14 residues. CDR1 and CDR2 (germline): KGHSH, LQKENI. Trimming left V 5 bases short and J 1 base short, with 9 bases between. This CDR3 is CASSLDGSYNEQFF. CDR3 DNA sequence: TGTGCCAGCTCATTGGACGGGTCCTACAATGAGCAGTTCTTC.

This chain links TRBV7-2 with TRBJ1-1; D is uncertain. Trimming took 5 bases from V and 7 from J, leaving 11 bases between them. CDR3 length: 12 amino acids. The germline V gene has CDR1 SGHTA and CDR2 FQGNSA. CDR3 bases: TGTGCCAGCAGCCTTGCCTGGAGTGAAGCTTTCTTT. This codes for CASSLAWSEAFF.

V usage is TRBV30 and J usage is TRBJ2-7; D remains ambiguous. The CDR3 extends over 13 amino acids. Germline loops: CDR1 GTSNPN, CDR2 SVGIG (reference sequence). V gave up 0 bases and J gave up 2 bases, with 8 bases separating them. CDR3 in amino acids: CAWSVKAPYEQYF. The CDR3, as DNA: TGTGCCTGGAGTGTGAAGGCCCCCTACGAGCAGTACTTC.

This clone was seen a handful of times. The rearrangement links TRBV7-2 to TRBJ1-5; TRBD1 might be the D (5 bases). The CDR3 spans 16 residues. Trimming left V 3 bases short and J 2 bases short, with 14 bases between. Germline V gene lookup returns CDR1 SGHTA and CDR2 FQGNSA. The CDR3 loop is CASSFLGQQGNQPQHF. DNA of the CDR3: TGTGCCAGCAGCTTTCTTGGTCAACAGGGCAATCAGCCCCAGCATTTT.

V and J are TRBV6-5 and TRBJ2-7, with D perhaps given as TRBD1 or TRBD2 (5 bases each). Per germline, CDR1 MNHEY and CDR2 SVGAGI. The length of the CDR3 is 14 residues. V was cut by 2 bases and J by 9 bases, with 17 bases left in between. The CDR3: CASSYPAGSGAQYF. The CDR3 DNA is TGTGCCAGCAGTTACCCCGCAGGGTCCGGGGCGCAGTACTTC.

V is TRBV29-1 and J is TRBJ1-3; D is possibly TRBD1 (6 bases). Looked up from germline, CDR1 is SQVTM and CDR2 is ANQGSEA. The V end was cut by 4 bases, the J end by 1 base, with 14 bases between. CDR3 length: 15 residues. The CDR3 DNA follows: TGCAGCGTTGCGGACAGATTAAGTTCTGGAAACACCATATATTTT. Residues: CSVADRLSSGNTIYF.